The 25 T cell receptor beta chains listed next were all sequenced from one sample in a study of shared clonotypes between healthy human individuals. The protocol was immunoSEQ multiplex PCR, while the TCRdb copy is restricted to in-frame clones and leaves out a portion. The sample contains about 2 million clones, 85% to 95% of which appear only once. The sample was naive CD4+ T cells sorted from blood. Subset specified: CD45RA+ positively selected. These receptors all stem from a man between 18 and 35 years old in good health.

CDR3 sequence reads: CASSPVGQETQYF. The CDR3 DNA follows: TGTGCCAGCAGCCCGGTGGGGCAAGAGACCCAGTACTTC. The V gene is TRBV11-1, the J gene TRBJ2-5; no clear D gene. CDR1 SGHAT and CDR2 FQDESV come from the germline V gene (reference sequence). This CDR3 has 13 amino acids. The V end lost 5 bases, the J end lost 2 bases, and 9 bases lay between the germline ends.

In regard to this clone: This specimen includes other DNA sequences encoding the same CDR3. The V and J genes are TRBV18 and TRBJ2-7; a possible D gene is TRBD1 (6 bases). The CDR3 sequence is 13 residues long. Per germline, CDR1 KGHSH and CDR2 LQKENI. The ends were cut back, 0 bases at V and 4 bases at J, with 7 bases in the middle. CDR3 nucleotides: TGTGCCAGCTCACCACCTACAGGGTACGAGCAGTACTTC. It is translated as CASSPPTGYEQYF.

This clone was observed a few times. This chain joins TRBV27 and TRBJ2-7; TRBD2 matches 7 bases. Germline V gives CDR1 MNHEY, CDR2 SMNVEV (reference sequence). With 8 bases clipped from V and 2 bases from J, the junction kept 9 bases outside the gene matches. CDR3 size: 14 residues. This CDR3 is CASGRSGTTYEQYF. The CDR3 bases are TGTGCCAGCGGCAGAAGCGGGACGACCTACGAGCAGTACTTC.

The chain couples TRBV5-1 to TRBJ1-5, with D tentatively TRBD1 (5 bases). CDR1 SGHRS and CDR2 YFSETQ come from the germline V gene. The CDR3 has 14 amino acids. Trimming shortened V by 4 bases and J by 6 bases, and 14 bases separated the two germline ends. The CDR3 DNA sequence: TGCGCCAGCAGCGCCGGCGGGGGAAGTCAGCCCCAGCATTTT. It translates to CASSAGGGSQPQHF.

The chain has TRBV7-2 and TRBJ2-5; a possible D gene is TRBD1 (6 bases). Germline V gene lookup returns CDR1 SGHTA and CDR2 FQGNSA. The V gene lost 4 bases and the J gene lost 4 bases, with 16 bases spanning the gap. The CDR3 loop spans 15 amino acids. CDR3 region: CASSSIGGEAETQYF. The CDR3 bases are TGTGCCAGCAGCTCAATAGGGGGTGAGGCAGAGACCCAGTACTTC. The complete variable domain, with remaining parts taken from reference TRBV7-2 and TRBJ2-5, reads GAGVSQSPSNKVTEKGKDVELRCDPISGHTALYWYRQSLGQGLEFLIYFQGNSAPDKSGLPSDRFSAERTGGSVSTLTIQRTQQEDSAVYLCASSSIGGEAETQYFGPGTRLLVL.

DNA of the CDR3: TGTGCCATCAGTTCCGGGGGACAGGGGTGGCACGAGCAGTACTTC. Translating gives CAISSGGQGWHEQYF. The chain uses TRBV10-3 and TRBJ2-7; 10 bases map to TRBD1. The ends lost 5 bases at V and 5 bases at J; junction bases unmatched: 9. CDR3 length: 15 residues. Germline CDR1 is ENHRY and CDR2 is SYGVKD.

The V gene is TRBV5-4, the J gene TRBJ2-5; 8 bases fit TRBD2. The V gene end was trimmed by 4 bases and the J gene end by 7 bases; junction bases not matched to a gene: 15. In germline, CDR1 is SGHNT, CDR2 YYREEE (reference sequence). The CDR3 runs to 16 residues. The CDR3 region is CASSPPWDGGAVTQYF. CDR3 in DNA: TGTGCCAGCAGCCCGCCCTGGGACGGGGGGGCAGTGACCCAGTACTTC.

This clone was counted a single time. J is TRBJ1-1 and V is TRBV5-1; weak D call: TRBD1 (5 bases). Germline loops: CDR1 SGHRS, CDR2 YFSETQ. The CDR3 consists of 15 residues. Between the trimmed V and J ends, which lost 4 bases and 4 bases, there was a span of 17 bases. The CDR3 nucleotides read TGCGCCAGCAGCCCCGGGTGGGGGGGAGGCACTGAAGCTTTCTTT. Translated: CASSPGWGGGTEAFF.

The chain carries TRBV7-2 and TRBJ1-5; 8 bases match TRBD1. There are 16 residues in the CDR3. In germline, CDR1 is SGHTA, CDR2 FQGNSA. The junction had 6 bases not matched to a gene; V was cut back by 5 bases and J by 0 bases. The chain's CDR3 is CASSPRTGFSNQPQHF. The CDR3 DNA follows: TGTGCCAGCAGCCCAAGGACAGGGTTTAGCAATCAGCCCCAGCATTTT.

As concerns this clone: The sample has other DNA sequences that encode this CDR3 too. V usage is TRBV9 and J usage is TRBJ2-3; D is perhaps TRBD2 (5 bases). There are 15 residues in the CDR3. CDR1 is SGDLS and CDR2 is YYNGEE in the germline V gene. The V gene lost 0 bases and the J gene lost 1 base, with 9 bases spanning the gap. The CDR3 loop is CASSVGGSGTDTQYF. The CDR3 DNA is TGTGCCAGCAGCGTAGGAGGTAGCGGCACAGATACGCAGTATTTT.

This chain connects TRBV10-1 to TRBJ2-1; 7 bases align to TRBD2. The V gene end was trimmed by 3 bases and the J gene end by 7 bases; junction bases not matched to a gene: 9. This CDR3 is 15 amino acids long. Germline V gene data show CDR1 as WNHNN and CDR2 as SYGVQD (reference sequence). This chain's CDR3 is CASSDRRETGNEQFF. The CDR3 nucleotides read TGCGCCAGCAGTGATCGGCGGGAGACTGGTAATGAGCAGTTCTTC.

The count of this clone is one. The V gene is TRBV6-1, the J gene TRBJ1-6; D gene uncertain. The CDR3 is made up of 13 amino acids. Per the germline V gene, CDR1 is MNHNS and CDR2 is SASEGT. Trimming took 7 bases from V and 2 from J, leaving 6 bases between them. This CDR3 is CASIPAYNSPLHF. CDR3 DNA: TGTGCCAGCATACCAGCCTATAATTCACCCCTCCACTTT.

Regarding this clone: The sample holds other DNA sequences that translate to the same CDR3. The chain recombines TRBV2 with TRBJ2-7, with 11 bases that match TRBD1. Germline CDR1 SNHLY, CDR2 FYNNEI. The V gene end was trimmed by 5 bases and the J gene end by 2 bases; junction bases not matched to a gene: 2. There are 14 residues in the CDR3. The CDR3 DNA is TGTGCCAGCAGTACGGACAGGGGGCCCTACGAGCAGTACTTC. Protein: CASSTDRGPYEQYF.

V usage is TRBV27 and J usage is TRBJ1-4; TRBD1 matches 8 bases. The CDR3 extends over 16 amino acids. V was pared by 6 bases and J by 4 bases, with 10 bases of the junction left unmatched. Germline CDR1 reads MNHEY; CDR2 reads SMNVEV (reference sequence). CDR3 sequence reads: CASRSGRGQVNEKLFF. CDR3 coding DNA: TGTGCCAGCAGGTCCGGACGGGGACAGGTTAATGAAAAACTGTTTTTT.

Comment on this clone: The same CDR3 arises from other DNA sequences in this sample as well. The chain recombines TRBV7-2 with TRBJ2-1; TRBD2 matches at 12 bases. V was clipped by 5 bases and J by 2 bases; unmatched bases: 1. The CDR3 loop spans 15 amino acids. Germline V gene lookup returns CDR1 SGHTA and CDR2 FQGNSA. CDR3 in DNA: TGTGCCAGCAGCAGACTAGCGGGGGCCTACAATGAGCAGTTCTTC. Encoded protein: CASSRLAGAYNEQFF.

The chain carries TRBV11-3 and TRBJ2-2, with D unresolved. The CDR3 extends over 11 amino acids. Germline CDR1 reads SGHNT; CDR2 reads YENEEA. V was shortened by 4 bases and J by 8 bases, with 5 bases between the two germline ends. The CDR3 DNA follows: TGTGCCAGCAGCTCTCAAGGGGAGCTGTTTTTT. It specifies CASSSQGELFF.

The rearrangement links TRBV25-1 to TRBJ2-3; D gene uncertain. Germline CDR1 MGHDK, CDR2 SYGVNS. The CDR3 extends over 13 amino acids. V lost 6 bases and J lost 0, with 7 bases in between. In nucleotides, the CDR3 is TGTGCCAGCAGCCAGGTTAGCACAGATACGCAGTATTTT. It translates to CASSQVSTDTQYF.

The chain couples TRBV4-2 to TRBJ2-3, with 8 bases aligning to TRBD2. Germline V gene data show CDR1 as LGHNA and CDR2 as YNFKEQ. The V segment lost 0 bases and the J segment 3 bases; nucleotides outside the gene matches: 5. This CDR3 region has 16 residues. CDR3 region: CASSQESAGGTDTQYF. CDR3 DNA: TGTGCCAGCAGCCAAGAAAGCGCGGGGGGAACAGATACGCAGTATTTT.

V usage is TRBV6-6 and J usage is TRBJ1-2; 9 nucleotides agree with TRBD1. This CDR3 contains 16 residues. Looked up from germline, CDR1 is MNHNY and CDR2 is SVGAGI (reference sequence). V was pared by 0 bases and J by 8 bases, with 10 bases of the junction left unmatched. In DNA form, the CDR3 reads TGTGCCAGCAGTTACTCGGATACGGGACAGGGAAGCGGCTACACCTTC. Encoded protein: CASSYSDTGQGSGYTF.

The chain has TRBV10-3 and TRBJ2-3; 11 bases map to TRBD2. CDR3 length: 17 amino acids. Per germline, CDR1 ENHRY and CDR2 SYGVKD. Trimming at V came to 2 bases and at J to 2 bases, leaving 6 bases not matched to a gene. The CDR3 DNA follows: TGTGCCATCAGTGAGAAAGCTAGCGGGGGGCCCACAGATACGCAGTATTTT. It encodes CAISEKASGGPTDTQYF.

CDR3 sequence reads: CASSQDGSNQPQHF. Written as DNA, the CDR3 is TGCGCCAGCAGCCAAGATGGGAGCAATCAGCCCCAGCATTTT. J is TRBJ1-5 and V is TRBV4-1; no firm D call. The CDR3 consists of 14 residues. V was cut by 0 bases and J by 1 base, with 4 bases left in between. CDR1 MGHRA and CDR2 YSYEKL come from the germline V gene.

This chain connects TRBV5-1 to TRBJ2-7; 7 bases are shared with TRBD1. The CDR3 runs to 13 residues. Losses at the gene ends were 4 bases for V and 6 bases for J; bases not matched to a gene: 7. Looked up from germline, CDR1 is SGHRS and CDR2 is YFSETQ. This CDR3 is CASSPSTGPEQYF. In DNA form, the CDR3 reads TGCGCCAGCAGCCCCTCGACAGGGCCCGAGCAGTACTTC.

CDR3 loop: CASSLVGDNTEAFF. The CDR3 DNA reads TGTGCCAGCAGCTTGGTTGGAGATAACACTGAAGCTTTCTTT. V usage is TRBV6-7 and J usage is TRBJ1-1; D is unclear. TRBV6-7 counts as an open reading frame of uncertain function. V gave up 6 bases and J gave up 2 bases, with 13 bases separating them. CDR3 length equals 14 residues.

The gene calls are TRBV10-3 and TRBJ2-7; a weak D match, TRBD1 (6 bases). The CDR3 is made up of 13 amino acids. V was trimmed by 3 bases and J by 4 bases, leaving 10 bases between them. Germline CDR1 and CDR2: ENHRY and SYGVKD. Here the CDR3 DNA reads TGTGCCATCAGTGAAAACAGGGATTACGAGCAGTACTTC. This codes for CAISENRDYEQYF.

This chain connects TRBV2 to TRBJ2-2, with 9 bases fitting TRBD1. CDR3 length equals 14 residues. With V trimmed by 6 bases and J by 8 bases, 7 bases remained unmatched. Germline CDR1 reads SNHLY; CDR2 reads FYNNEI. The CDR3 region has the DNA TGTGCCAGCAGGGGACAGGGTAGTGGTGGGGAGCTGTTTTTT. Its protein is CASRGQGSGGELFF.